A single sample is the source of the 5 T cell receptor beta chains below, sequenced in a study of long-term antiretroviral therapy in people with HIV. With survey level as its setting, the immunoSEQ assay was v3.0. Only in-frame clones appear in the TCRdb table, and some are missing; sequencing was by immunoSEQ multiplex PCR. This repertoire shows some 36,000 clones, 70% to 90% found once; its top ten account for 4.8%. Sequenced here: unsorted PBMCs, sampled around 2.7 years before starting antiretroviral therapy. The origin of the receptors is a woman in her thirties with HIV.

The gene calls are TRBV5-1 and TRBJ1-1; D is unclear. The CDR3 spans 15 residues. V was clipped by 2 bases and J by 3 bases, with 14 bases between them. Germline loops: CDR1 SGHRS, CDR2 YFSETQ. CDR3 DNA: TGCGCCAGCAGCTTCACCTCAGCAGTTTACACTGAAGCTTTCTTT. Protein sequence: CASSFTSAVYTEAFF.

The chain joins TRBV5-1 to TRBJ2-5; D not certain. The V gene's germline CDR1 is SGHRS and CDR2 YFSETQ. The CDR3 is made up of 15 amino acids. V gave up 4 bases and J gave up 0 bases, with 13 bases separating them. CDR3 coding DNA: TGCGCCAGCAGCAAGGACCTTCGGGACCAAGAGACCCAGTACTTC. It is translated as CASSKDLRDQETQYF.

CDR3 nucleotides: TGTGCCAGTAGTATAGAGCTAGCGGGGGGGCCCAACACAGATACGCAGTATTTT. Translation gives CASSIELAGGPNTDTQYF. This chain links TRBV19 with TRBJ2-3; 12 nucleotides align to TRBD2. The length of the CDR3 is 18 residues. The germline V gene has CDR1 LNHDA and CDR2 SQIVND (reference sequence). Unmatched junction bases numbered 6, after V lost 0 bases and J lost 2 bases.

V and J are TRBV7-6 and TRBJ2-2, with a possible D match to TRBD1 (6 bases). Germline values: CDR1 SGHVS, CDR2 FNYEAQ. The germline V and J ends were trimmed by 3 bases and 1 base, with 15 bases remaining between them. The CDR3 length is 17 residues. CDR3 coding DNA: TGTGCCAGCAGCTTTTCACCGGACAGTGGGAACACCGGGGAGCTGTTTTTT. Translation: CASSFSPDSGNTGELFF.

This clone was detected a few times. This chain links TRBV11-2 with TRBJ1-5; D unclear. CDR3 length: 15 amino acids. Between the trimmed V and J ends, which lost 0 bases and 4 bases, there was a span of 10 bases. CDR1 SGHAT and CDR2 FQNNGV come from the germline V gene. CDR3 coding DNA: TGTGCCAGCAGCTTAGATCTGGGGAGAAATCAGCCCCAGCATTTT. Its translation is CASSLDLGRNQPQHF.